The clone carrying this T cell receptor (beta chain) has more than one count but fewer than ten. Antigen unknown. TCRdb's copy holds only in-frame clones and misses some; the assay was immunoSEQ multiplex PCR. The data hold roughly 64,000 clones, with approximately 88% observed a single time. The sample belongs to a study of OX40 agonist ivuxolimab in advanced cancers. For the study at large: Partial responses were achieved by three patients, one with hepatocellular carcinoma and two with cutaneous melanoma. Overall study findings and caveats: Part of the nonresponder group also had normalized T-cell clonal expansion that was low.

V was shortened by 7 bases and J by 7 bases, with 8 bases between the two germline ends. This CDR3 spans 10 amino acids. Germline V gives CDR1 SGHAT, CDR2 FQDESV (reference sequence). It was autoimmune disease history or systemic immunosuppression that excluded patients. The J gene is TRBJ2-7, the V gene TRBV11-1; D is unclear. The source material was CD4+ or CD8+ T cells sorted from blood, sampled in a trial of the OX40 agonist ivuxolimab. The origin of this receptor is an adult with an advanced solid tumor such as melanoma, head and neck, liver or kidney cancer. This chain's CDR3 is CASTSGEQYF. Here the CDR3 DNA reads TGTGCCAGCACCTCGGGTGAGCAGTACTTC.